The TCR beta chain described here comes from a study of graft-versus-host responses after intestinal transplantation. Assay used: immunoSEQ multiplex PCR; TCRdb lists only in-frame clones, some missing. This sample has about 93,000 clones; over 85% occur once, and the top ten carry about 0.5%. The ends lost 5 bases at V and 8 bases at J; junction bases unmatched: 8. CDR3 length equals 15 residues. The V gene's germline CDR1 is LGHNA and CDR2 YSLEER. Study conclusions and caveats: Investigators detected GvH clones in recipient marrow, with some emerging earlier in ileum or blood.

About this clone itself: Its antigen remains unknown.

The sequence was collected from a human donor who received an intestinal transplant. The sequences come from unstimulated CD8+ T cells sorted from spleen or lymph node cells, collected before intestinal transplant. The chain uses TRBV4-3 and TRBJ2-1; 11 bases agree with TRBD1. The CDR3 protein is CASSDTGTGGYEQFF. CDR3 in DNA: TGCGCCAGCAGCGACACCGGGACAGGGGGATATGAGCAGTTCTTC.